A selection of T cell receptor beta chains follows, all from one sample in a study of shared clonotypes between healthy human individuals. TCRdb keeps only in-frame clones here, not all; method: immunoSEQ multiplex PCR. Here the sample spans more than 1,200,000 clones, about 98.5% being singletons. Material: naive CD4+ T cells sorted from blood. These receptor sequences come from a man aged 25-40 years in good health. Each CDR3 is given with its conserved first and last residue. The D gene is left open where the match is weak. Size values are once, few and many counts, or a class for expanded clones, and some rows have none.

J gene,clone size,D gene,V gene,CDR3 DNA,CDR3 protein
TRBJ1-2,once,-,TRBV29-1,TGCAGCGTTGAAGATTGGAATAGGGGTGATGGCTACACCTTC,CSVEDWNRGDGYTF
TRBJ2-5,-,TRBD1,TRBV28,TGTGCCAGCAGTTTTGCGCAGGGGGAATGGGAGACCCAGTACTTC,CASSFAQGEWETQYF
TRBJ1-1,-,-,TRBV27,TGTGCCAGCACCCAGGGGAGGTGGACTGAAGCTTTCTTT,CASTQGRWTEAFF
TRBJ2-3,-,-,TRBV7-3,TGTGCCAGCAGCTTGGAAGGCCTCACAGATACGCAGTATTTT,CASSLEGLTDTQYF
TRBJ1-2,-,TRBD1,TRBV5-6,TGTGCCAGCAGATTGGGACCTTTGCGGGACAGGGACTATGGCTACACCTTC,CASRLGPLRDRDYGYTF
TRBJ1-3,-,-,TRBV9,TGTGCCAGCAGCGTACAAGCCTCGGGAGGAAACACCATATATTTT,CASSVQASGGNTIYF
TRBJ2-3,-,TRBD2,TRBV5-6,TGTGCCAGCAGCCCCAGGTTGGCTAGCGGGAGCACAGATACGCAGTATTTT,CASSPRLASGSTDTQYF
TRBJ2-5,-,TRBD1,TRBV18,TGTGCCAGCTCACCCCTGGGACAGCAAGAGACCCAGTACTTC,CASSPLGQQETQYF
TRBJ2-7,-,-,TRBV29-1,TGCAGCGTTGTTAGGGACGTCCACGAGCAGTACTTC,CSVVRDVHEQYF
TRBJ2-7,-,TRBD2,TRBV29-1,TGCAGCGTTGATGAGGCGGGAGGGTGGCAGTACTTC,CSVDEAGGWQYF
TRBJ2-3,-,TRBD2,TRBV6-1,TGTGCCAGCAGTGAAAGCGGGACGGGCACAGATACGCAGTATTTT,CASSESGTGTDTQYF
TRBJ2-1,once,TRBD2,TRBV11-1,TGTGCCAGCAGCTTCGGACTAGCGGGTCCATCCTACAATGAGCAGTTCTTC,CASSFGLAGPSYNEQFF
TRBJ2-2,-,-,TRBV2,TGTGCCAGCAGTGACCTACCGGGCTCCAGATGGGACGGGGAGCTGTTTTTT,CASSDLPGSRWDGELFF
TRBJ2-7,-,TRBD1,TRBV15,TGTGCCACCAGCACAGGACAGGGTGGTTTCGATGGCGAGCAGTACTTC,CATSTGQGGFDGEQYF
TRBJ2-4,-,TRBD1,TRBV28,TGTGCCAGCAGTGAGACAGGGTCCAAAAACATTCAGTACTTC,CASSETGSKNIQYF
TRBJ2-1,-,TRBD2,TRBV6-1,TGTGCCAGCAGGGCTTGGGAGGGAACCTACAATGAGCAGTTCTTC,CASRAWEGTYNEQFF
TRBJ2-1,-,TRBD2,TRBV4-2,TGTGCCAGCAGCCAAGATGGACTAGCGGGGCCCAAATTCTTC,CASSQDGLAGPKFF
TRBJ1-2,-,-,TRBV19,TGTGCCAGTAGTATAGACACGAGGGTGAATGGCTACACCTTC,CASSIDTRVNGYTF
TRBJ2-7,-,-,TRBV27,TGTGCCAGCAGTTTATCTGTAGGGTCCTACGAGCAGTACTTC,CASSLSVGSYEQYF
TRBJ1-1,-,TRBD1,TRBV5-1,TGCGCCAGCAAGTTTTGGACAGGGGTCGGGAACACTGAAGCTTTCTTT,CASKFWTGVGNTEAFF
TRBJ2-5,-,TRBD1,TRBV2,TGTGCCAGCAGTGAGGACAGGGGACGTTCGGAGACCCAGTACTTC,CASSEDRGRSETQYF
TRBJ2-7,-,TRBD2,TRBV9,TGTGCCAGCAGCGTAGGTAGACTAGCGGGAGTTTACGAGCAGTACTTC,CASSVGRLAGVYEQYF
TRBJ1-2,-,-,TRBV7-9,TGTGCCAGCAGCCGTGCCTGGGGGGAGTCGCACTATGGCTACACCTTC,CASSRAWGESHYGYTF
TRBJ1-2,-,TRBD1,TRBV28,TGTGCCAGCAGAAGAGGACAGGAAGCTAACTATGGCTACACCTTC,CASRRGQEANYGYTF
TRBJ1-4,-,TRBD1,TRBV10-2,TGCGCCAGCACCCCAGGACAGGGGCTCGGTGAAAAACTGTTTTTT,CASTPGQGLGEKLFF
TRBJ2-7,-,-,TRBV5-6,TGTGCCAGCAGCTTGTTACAGGGAGTTTACGAGCAGTACTTC,CASSLLQGVYEQYF
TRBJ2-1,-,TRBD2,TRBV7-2,TGTGCCAGCAGCTTGCGACTAGCGGGAGGGCCTGGTGAGCAGTTCTTC,CASSLRLAGGPGEQFF
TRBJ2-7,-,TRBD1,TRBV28,TGTGCCAGCAGCATCCGGGACAGGGGCGGTGGGGAGCAGTACTTC,CASSIRDRGGGEQYF
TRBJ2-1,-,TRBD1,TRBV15,TGTGCCACCAGCAAACCGGGGCAGGGGGATGAGCAGTTCTTC,CATSKPGQGDEQFF
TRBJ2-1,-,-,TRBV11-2,TGTGCCAGCAGCTTATCGAAGGGGGTATCATCAAATGAGCAGTTCTTC,CASSLSKGVSSNEQFF
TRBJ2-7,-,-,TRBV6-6,TGTGCCAGCAGCCCACTGGGCTACGAGCAGTACTTC,CASSPLGYEQYF
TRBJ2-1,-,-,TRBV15,TGTGCCACCAGCAGAGATTCACGGGACGATGAGCAGTTCTTC,CATSRDSRDDEQFF
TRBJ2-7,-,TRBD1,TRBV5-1,TGCGCCAGCAGCACCAACAGGGGCAAGTACGAGCAGTACTTC,CASSTNRGKYEQYF
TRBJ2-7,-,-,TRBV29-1,TGCAGCGTTGTTGGCGCCTACGAGCAGTACTTC,CSVVGAYEQYF
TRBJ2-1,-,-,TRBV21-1,TGTGCCAGCAGCAAACCGTCGACCGGTGGAGAGTCGAGTGTAACGGAGCAGTTCTTC,CASSKPSTGGESSVTEQFF
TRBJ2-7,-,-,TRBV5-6,TGTGCCAGCAGCTTGGCGGCTCCAGGTAGCTCCTACGAGCAGTACTTC,CASSLAAPGSSYEQYF
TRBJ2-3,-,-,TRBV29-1,TGCAGCGTTCAGGGAGTCGCAGATACGCAGTATTTT,CSVQGVADTQYF
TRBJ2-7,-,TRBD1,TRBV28,TGTGCCAGCAGTCCACCGGGACAGACCTCCTACGAGCAGTACTTC,CASSPPGQTSYEQYF
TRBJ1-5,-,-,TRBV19,TGTGCCAGTACCAGGGGTGGGAATCAGCCCCAGCATTTT,CASTRGGNQPQHF
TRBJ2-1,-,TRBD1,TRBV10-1,TGCGCCAGCAGTGAGTCAACAGGGGTTTTTCCCTCGCCTTACAATGAGCAGTTCTTC,CASSESTGVFPSPYNEQFF
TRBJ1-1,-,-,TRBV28,TGTGCCAGCAGATACGTTCCAGGGAGCCTCACTGAAGCTTTCTTT,CASRYVPGSLTEAFF
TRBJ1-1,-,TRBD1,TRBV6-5,TGTGCCAGCTCAATAGACAGGGGAGGGAACACTGAAGCTTTCTTT,CASSIDRGGNTEAFF
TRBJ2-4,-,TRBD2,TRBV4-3,TGCGCCAGCAGCCCCGACTTAGCGGGAGCCAAAAACATTCAGTACTTC,CASSPDLAGAKNIQYF
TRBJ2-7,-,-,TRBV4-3,TGCGCCAGCAGCCAAGATACCTTCGGGGGGCAGTACTTC,CASSQDTFGGQYF
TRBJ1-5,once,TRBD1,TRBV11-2,TGTGCCAGCAGCCCGACAGGGGAAGAACGGCCCCAGCATTTT,CASSPTGEERPQHF
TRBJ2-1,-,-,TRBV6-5,TGTGCCAGCAGTTTCTCTAAGTTCTCCTACAATGAGCAGTTCTTC,CASSFSKFSYNEQFF
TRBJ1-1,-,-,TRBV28,TGTGCCAGCAGTTTAGGAGGGATCGTTATTGGAGCTTTCTTT,CASSLGGIVIGAFF
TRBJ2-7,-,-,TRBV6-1,TGTGCCGGGGGATTGACCTACGAGCAGTACTTC,CAGGLTYEQYF
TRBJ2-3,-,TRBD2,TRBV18,TGTGCCAGCTCACCCCTCGGGACTAGCGGGACCACAGATACGCAGTATTTT,CASSPLGTSGTTDTQYF
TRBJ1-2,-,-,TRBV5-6,TGTGCCAGCAGTGGTGAGAGCTATGGCTACACCTTC,CASSGESYGYTF
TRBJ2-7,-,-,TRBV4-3,TGCGCCAGCAGCCAAGATAGGCCAGGGAATCCCTACGAGCAGTACTTC,CASSQDRPGNPYEQYF
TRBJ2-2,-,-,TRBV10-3,TGTGCCATCAGGGAGTCCGGACGGGGCACCGGGGAGCTGTTTTTT,CAIRESGRGTGELFF
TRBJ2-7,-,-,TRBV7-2,TGTGCCAGCAGCTTCAGTGACAGGAGGGGCGAGCAGTACTTC,CASSFSDRRGEQYF
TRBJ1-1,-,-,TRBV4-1,TGCGCCAGCCAGGGATACACTGAAGCTTTCTTT,CASQGYTEAFF
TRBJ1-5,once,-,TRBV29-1,TGCAGCGTTGAATACAGCAGCAATCAGCCCCAGCATTTT,CSVEYSSNQPQHF
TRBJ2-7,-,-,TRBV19,TGTGCCAGTAGTTACCGCCACGAGCAGTACTTC,CASSYRHEQYF
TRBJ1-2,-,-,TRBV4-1,TGCGCCAGCAGCCAGACAGGAGTTTCTACGCGCTACACCTTC,CASSQTGVSTRYTF
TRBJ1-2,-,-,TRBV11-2,TGTGCCAGCAGCTTAGATCTTTGGGCCGTCGCGGGCTACACCTTC,CASSLDLWAVAGYTF
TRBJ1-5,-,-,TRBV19,TGTGCCAGTAGCCGGGACACAAATCAGCCCCAGCATTTT,CASSRDTNQPQHF
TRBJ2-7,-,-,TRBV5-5,TGTGCCAGCAGATCCGGTGGCAGGGGATCCTACGAGCAGTACTTC,CASRSGGRGSYEQYF